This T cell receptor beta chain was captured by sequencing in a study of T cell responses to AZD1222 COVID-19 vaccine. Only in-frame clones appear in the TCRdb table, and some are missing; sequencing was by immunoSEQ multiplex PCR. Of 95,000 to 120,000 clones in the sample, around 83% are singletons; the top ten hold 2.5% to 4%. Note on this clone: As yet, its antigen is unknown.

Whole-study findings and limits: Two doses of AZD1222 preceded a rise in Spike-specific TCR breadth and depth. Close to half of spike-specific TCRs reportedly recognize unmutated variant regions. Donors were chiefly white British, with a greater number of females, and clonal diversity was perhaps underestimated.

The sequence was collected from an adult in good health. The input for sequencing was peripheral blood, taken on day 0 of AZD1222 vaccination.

The CDR3 region has the DNA TGTGCCAGCAGCACTCACACACGGGAGACCCAGTACTTC. Its translation: CASSTHTRETQYF. The J gene is TRBJ2-5, the V gene TRBV7-8, with no clear D. The germline V and J ends were trimmed by 5 bases and 5 bases, with 12 bases remaining between them. Germline V gene data show CDR1 as SGHVS and CDR2 as FQNEAQ. The CDR3 length is 13 residues.